A selection of T cell receptor beta chains follows, all from one sample in a study of cytomegalovirus exposure and HLA in healthy donors. Only in-frame clones appear in the TCRdb table, and some are missing; sequencing was by immunoSEQ multiplex PCR. The sample records over 150,000 clones, around 80% being singletons. Input material: PBMCs. These receptors came from a middle-aged man in good health and CMV-seronegative. The CDR3 runs from the conserved cysteine through the conserved F or W. Each record gives: CDR3 DNA, CDR3 protein, V gene, D gene, clone size, J gene. The D gene is left open where the match is weak. Clone size, where shown, is once, few, many, or a class for clones that have expanded.

TGTGCCAGCAGCCCTCGACAGTCCGGGGAGACCCAGTACTTC CASSPRQSGETQYF TRBV28 - - TRBJ2-5
TGCAGCGGCATGTTGGGGGGGAACACTGAAGCTTTCTTT CSGMLGGNTEAFF TRBV29-1 - once TRBJ1-1
TGTGCCAGCAGTACCGTGGGACTAGCGGGGAATGAGCAGTTCTTC CASSTVGLAGNEQFF TRBV28 TRBD2 - TRBJ2-1
TGTGCCAGCAGCTTGTGGACGGGGTCCTACGAGCAGTACTTC CASSLWTGSYEQYF TRBV5-6 - - TRBJ2-7
TGTGCCAGCAGCCATACCAGGACGGGGGGGGAGCAGTACTTC CASSHTRTGGEQYF TRBV7-8 TRBD2 - TRBJ2-7
TGTGCCAGCAACCCCAGAGGTAGCAATCAGCCCCAGCATTTT CASNPRGSNQPQHF TRBV6-1 - - TRBJ1-5
TGTGCCAGTAACACCCCCGGGGGAAGGAATTCACCCCTCCACTTT CASNTPGGRNSPLHF TRBV19 - once TRBJ1-6
TGTGCCAGCAGTCCGGTGGCAACTAATGAAAAACTGTTTTTT CASSPVATNEKLFF TRBV6-4 - few TRBJ1-4
TGTGCCAGCAGCTTAGTCAACGGTCCCTACGAGCAGTACTTC CASSLVNGPYEQYF TRBV7-8 - - TRBJ2-7
TGTGCCAGTAGGGGCAGGGGCCTAGGGGACACTGAAGCTTTCTTT CASRGRGLGDTEAFF TRBV19 - - TRBJ1-1
TGTGCCAGCAGCTTTGGGGGACAGGGGAACGAGCAGTACTTC CASSFGGQGNEQYF TRBV7-9 TRBD1 - TRBJ2-7
TGCGCCAGCAGCTTGATCACAGGGGAGAACTACGAGCAGTACTTC CASSLITGENYEQYF TRBV5-1 TRBD1 - TRBJ2-7
TGTGCCAGCAGCGGCGGAGCGGGGAGCTCCTACAATGAGCAGTTCTTC CASSGGAGSSYNEQFF TRBV2 TRBD2 once TRBJ2-1
TGTGCCAGCAGGGCCCACACTCAGCCCCAGCATTTT CASRAHTQPQHF TRBV28 - - TRBJ1-5
TGCGCCAGCAGCTTGGACGGAGTTACGGGTGGCTACACCTTC CASSLDGVTGGYTF TRBV5-1 - once TRBJ1-2
TGTGCCAGTAGGGCGGACGGGAACAATGAGCAGTTCTTC CASRADGNNEQFF TRBV19 - - TRBJ2-1
TGTGCCATCAGTGAGTCGATGTCCAGGGGGGAGACTGAAGCTTTCTTT CAISESMSRGETEAFF TRBV10-3 TRBD1 - TRBJ1-1
TGTGCCAGCAGCTTAGGGGACAGGGGGTACTCTGGGGCCAACGTCCTGACTTTC CASSLGDRGYSGANVLTF TRBV11-2 TRBD1 - TRBJ2-6
TGCAGTGCTACCAGCCGGCGGGGCTACACCTTC CSATSRRGYTF TRBV20-1 - - TRBJ1-2
TGTGCCAGCACCCCCCAGGACTACTCCCTCCACGAGCAGTACTTC CASTPQDYSLHEQYF TRBV2 - - TRBJ2-7
TGTGCCAGCGGAGATTCAGGGGGCTATACCGGGGAGCTGTTTTTT CASGDSGGYTGELFF TRBV6-4 TRBD1 - TRBJ2-2
TGTGCCAGCAGTGAAGGGGGGGGGTGGACAGGACTTAGCGGGATCTCCCCGGGTGGCAATGAGCAGTTCTTC CASSEGGGWTGLSGISPGGNEQFF TRBV2 - few TRBJ2-1
TGCGCCAGCAGCTCAGGGGGCGAGAACACCGGGGAGCTGTTTTTT CASSSGGENTGELFF TRBV5-1 TRBD1 - TRBJ2-2
TGTGCCAGCAGAGAGAACCCGATCGGGGAGCTGTTTTTT CASRENPIGELFF TRBV6-4 - - TRBJ2-2
TGTGCCAGTAGTATTGGGATTCGACAGGGCTACGAGCAGTACTTC CASSIGIRQGYEQYF TRBV19 TRBD1 - TRBJ2-7
TGTGCCAGTAGTATAGGAAGTAGGGGTTACGAGCAGTACTTC CASSIGSRGYEQYF TRBV19 - - TRBJ2-7
TGCGCCAGCAGCCAGGGGACAGGTCCCTCCTACGAGCAGTACTTC CASSQGTGPSYEQYF TRBV4-3 TRBD1 - TRBJ2-7
TGTGCCAGCAGTGGCAGGGGTTTTTCAACTAATGAAAAACTGTTTTTT CASSGRGFSTNEKLFF TRBV28 - - TRBJ1-4
TGTGCCAGCAGTTCGACCCCCTTCATGAGACACGACCTTCATGGGGCCAACGGCCTGACTTTC CASSSTPFMRHDLHGANGLTF TRBV28 - - TRBJ2-6
TGTGCCAGCAGTTACTCCCTAGCGGGAGCTGAGCAGTACTTC CASSYSLAGAEQYF TRBV6-5 TRBD2 - TRBJ2-7
TGTGCCAGTAGTATAGCCCCGGAGAGCTCCTACGAGCAGTACTTC CASSIAPESSYEQYF TRBV19 - once TRBJ2-7
TGCGCCAGCAGTCGAGACAGGACAGGGAGCACTGAAGCTTTCTTT CASSRDRTGSTEAFF TRBV10-1 TRBD1 - TRBJ1-1
TGTGCCAGCAGCGTAGGCTTTGGAGACGGTACTCGGGCTTTCTTT CASSVGFGDGTRAFF TRBV9 - - TRBJ1-1
TGTGCCAGCGGGAGGGGGAGGGATCAAGAGACCCAGTACTTC CASGRGRDQETQYF TRBV2 - few TRBJ2-5
TGTGCCAGCAGCTTAGTTTGGCAATACAAGAACACTGAAGCTTTCTTT CASSLVWQYKNTEAFF TRBV11-3 - - TRBJ1-1
TGTGCCAGCAGCCAAGATCCGCCGGGAACGGGTGCCAAAAACATTCAGTACTTC CASSQDPPGTGAKNIQYF TRBV4-2 - - TRBJ2-4
TGCGCCAGCAGCCATCTAGCTAACTCCTACAATGAGCAGTTCTTC CASSHLANSYNEQFF TRBV4-3 - - TRBJ2-1
TGTGCCAGCAGCCAAGTTTGGAGCTATGGCTACACCTTC CASSQVWSYGYTF TRBV14 - - TRBJ1-2
TGCGCCAGCAGCTTGGTGAGCCAGCGGGAGGGCCATGAGCAGTTCTTC CASSLVSQREGHEQFF TRBV5-1 TRBD2 - TRBJ2-1
TGTGCCAGCAGTCGAATACAGGGAGGGAGTGAAAAACTGTTTTTT CASSRIQGGSEKLFF TRBV6-5 - - TRBJ1-4
TGTGCCAGCAGCCCGGGGGGCGGACTAGCGGCCCTGGGGGAGACCCAGTACTTC CASSPGGGLAALGETQYF TRBV7-9 TRBD2 - TRBJ2-5
TGTGCCAGCAGTCCGAATATAGGGGGAGAGACCCAGTACTTC CASSPNIGGETQYF TRBV2 - - TRBJ2-5
TGTGCCAGCGATACCCAGTCCGGGACTGCACTCTCTGGGGCCAACGTCCTGACTTTC CASDTQSGTALSGANVLTF TRBV7-2 - - TRBJ2-6
TGTGCCAGCAGCTTATCGTCCCTTAGTAGGGGGAACTATGGCTACACCTTC CASSLSSLSRGNYGYTF TRBV5-4 - - TRBJ1-2
TGTGCCAGCAGCCTTGGGACAGGGGGCGGATACAATGAGCAGTTCTTC CASSLGTGGGYNEQFF TRBV11-3 TRBD1 - TRBJ2-1
TGTGCCAGCAGCCGACCGGGACTAGCTTTCGGGGAGCTGTTTTTT CASSRPGLAFGELFF TRBV7-2 TRBD2 - TRBJ2-2
TGTGCCATCAGTGAGTCCGGGACTAGCGGGAGGGCCGAAACCGGGGAGCTGTTTTTT CAISESGTSGRAETGELFF TRBV10-3 TRBD2 - TRBJ2-2
TGTGCCAGCAGCTTAGTCTCTGGTGGGGGCGAGACCCAGTACTTC CASSLVSGGGETQYF TRBV7-2 - - TRBJ2-5
TGTGCCGGCAGCTTAGATGGGCAGGTCTACGAGCAGTACTTC CAGSLDGQVYEQYF TRBV7-2 - - TRBJ2-7
TGTGCCAGCAGTTACTCTTATGGGCAGACGCAGTTCTTC CASSYSYGQTQFF TRBV6-6 - - TRBJ2-1
TGTGCCTCCCTCTCTCCGAATCAGCCCCAGCATTTT CASLSPNQPQHF TRBV30 - - TRBJ1-5
TGTGCCAGCAGTGAAAGTGGGACAGTCTACGGGGAGCTGTTTTTT CASSESGTVYGELFF TRBV6-1 TRBD1 - TRBJ2-2